The 10 T cell receptor beta chains below all came from one sample that was sequenced in a study of beta chain features in type 1 diabetes. Expressed TCRB transcripts were sequenced, since all the RNA that had been isolated was reverse transcribed. TCRdb's table, derived via immunoSEQ multiplex PCR, lists solely in-frame clones and lacks some. The sample lists a few hundred thousand clones; more than 9% were seen once. The sequencing input was naive CD4+ T cells from blood. These receptor sequences come from a woman aged 18-30 years in good health.

This clone was seen a handful of times. V is TRBV6-5 and J is TRBJ2-1; D may be TRBD2 (7 bases). Trimming removed 5 bases from V and 8 bases from J, with 19 bases in between. The CDR3 is 15 amino acids. CDR1 and CDR2 from the germline V gene are MNHEY and SVGAGI. In DNA form, the CDR3 reads TGTGCCAGCAGTGCCCTGGGGGGGCTTAACTATGAGCAGTTCTTC. Translation gives CASSALGGLNYEQFF.

The J gene is TRBJ2-5, the V gene TRBV25-1; 7 bases line up with TRBD1. The V and J ends lost 5 bases and 5 bases, in that order; junction bases with no gene match: 5. Germline CDR1 MGHDK, CDR2 SYGVNS. This CDR3 is built from 13 residues. The CDR3 is CASSRTGDETQYF. The CDR3 DNA reads as TGTGCCAGCAGTAGGACAGGCGATGAGACCCAGTACTTC.

The CDR3 DNA sequence: TGTGCCAGCAGTAGGACAGGGGAGGTGGGCGAGCAGTACTTC. Translation gives CASSRTGEVGEQYF. V gene TRBV6-1 combines with J gene TRBJ2-7, with 9 bases lining up with TRBD1. The CDR3 runs to 14 residues. Trimming cost V 5 bases and J 6 bases; bases outside gene matches: 8. Germline CDR1 is MNHNS and CDR2 is SASEGT.

This clone was recorded a few times. DNA for the CDR3: TGTGCCAGCAGCTTCCCGGGTTTAGCGGGAGTAGTGCAGTTCTTC. This translates into CASSFPGLAGVVQFF. This rearrangement joins TRBV5-4 to TRBJ2-1; 9 bases match TRBD2. CDR1 and CDR2 from the germline V gene are SGHNT and YYREEE (reference sequence). This CDR3 spans 15 amino acids. With V trimmed by 2 bases and J by 12 bases, 12 bases remained unmatched.

This clone was recorded only once. This chain uses TRBV7-9 with TRBJ2-7; D might be TRBD1 (6 bases). CDR3 length: 14 amino acids. With 5 bases removed from V and 2 bases from J, the gap between germline ends came to 13 bases. Germline V CDR1 and CDR2: SEHNR, FQNEAQ (reference sequence). CDR3: CASSTLGATYEQYF. The CDR3 DNA follows: TGTGCCAGCAGCACGCTGGGGGCGACCTACGAGCAGTACTTC.

The genes are TRBV5-1 and TRBJ2-1, with a tentative D call TRBD1 (5 bases). Looked up from germline, CDR1 is SGHRS and CDR2 is YFSETQ. V lost 0 bases and J lost 8, with 9 bases in between. The CDR3 is made up of 13 amino acids. This CDR3 is CASSLGLGDEQFF. The CDR3 DNA reads as TGCGCCAGCAGCTTGGGTCTAGGGGATGAGCAGTTCTTC.

Only a few counts were recorded for this clone. The chain has TRBV7-6 and TRBJ2-2, with D perhaps matching TRBD1 (5 bases). CDR1 and CDR2 (germline): SGHVS, FNYEAQ. The V end lost 1 base, the J end lost 6 bases, and 15 bases lay between the germline ends. The CDR3 runs to 16 residues. CDR3 sequence reads: CASSLGNSGLAGELFF. The CDR3 bases are TGTGCCAGCAGCTTAGGGAATTCAGGGCTCGCCGGGGAGCTGTTTTTT.

The rearrangement uses TRBV5-1 and TRBJ2-7; D remains ambiguous. The germline V gene encodes CDR1 SGHRS and CDR2 YFSETQ. CDR3 length: 14 residues. V lost 0 bases and J 6 bases, leaving 13 bases between the germline ends. The CDR3 coding sequence is TGCGCCAGCAGCTTGGTCCCTAGTCAGAGCGAGCAGTACTTC. This translates into CASSLVPSQSEQYF.

This clone was recorded a few times. The gene calls are TRBV30 and TRBJ1-1; 7 positions match TRBD1. This CDR3 has 14 residues. J lost 4 bases, V lost 3 bases, and 8 bases had no gene match. Germline V gene lookup returns CDR1 GTSNPN and CDR2 SVGIG (reference sequence). This chain's CDR3 is CAWRRQGRATEAFF. As DNA, the CDR3 is TGTGCCTGGAGGAGACAGGGACGGGCCACTGAAGCTTTCTTT.

J is TRBJ2-2 and V is TRBV9; possible D gene TRBD2, 6 bases. There are 19 residues in the CDR3. Trimming pared 0 bases from V and 4 bases from J, leaving 22 bases between. Germline lookup yields CDR1 SGDLS and CDR2 YYNGEE. The CDR3 is CASSVGPFRRGVGTGELFF. CDR3 DNA: TGTGCCAGCAGCGTAGGCCCCTTTAGGCGGGGAGTGGGCACCGGGGAGCTGTTTTTT.